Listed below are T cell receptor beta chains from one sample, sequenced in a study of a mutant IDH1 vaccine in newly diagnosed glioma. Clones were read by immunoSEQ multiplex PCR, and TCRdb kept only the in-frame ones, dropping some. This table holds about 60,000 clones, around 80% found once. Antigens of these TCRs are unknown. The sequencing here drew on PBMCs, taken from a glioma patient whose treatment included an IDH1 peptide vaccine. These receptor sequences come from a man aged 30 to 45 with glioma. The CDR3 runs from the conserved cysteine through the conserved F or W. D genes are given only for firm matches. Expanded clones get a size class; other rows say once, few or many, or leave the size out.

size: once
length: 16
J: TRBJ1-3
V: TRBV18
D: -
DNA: TGTGCCAGCTCACTTTCCTCGGACGGGTCTGGAAACACCATATATTTT
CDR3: CASSLSSDGSGNTIYF

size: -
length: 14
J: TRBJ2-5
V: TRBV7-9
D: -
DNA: TGTGCCAGCAGCTTAGCAAGGGATGAAGAGACCCAGTACTTC
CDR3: CASSLARDEETQYF

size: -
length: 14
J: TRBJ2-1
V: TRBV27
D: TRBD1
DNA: TGTGCCAGCAGTGGACAGGCGAACTACAATGAGCAGTTCTTC
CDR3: CASSGQANYNEQFF

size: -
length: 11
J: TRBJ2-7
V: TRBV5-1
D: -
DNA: TGCGCCAGCAGCTTGGGGGGCCAGCAGTACTTC
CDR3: CASSLGGQQYF

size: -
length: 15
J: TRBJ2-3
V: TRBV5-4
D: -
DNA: TGTGCCAGCAGCTTGGGGCCTTCTGGCACAGATACGCAGTATTTT
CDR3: CASSLGPSGTDTQYF

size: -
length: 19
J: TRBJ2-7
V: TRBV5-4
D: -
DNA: TGTGCCAGCAGCTTTGGATGCACAATACAGGCTCGGGTCTCCTACGAGCAGTACTTC
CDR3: CASSFGCTIQARVSYEQYF

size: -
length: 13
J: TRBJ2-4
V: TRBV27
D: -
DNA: TGTGCCAGCAGTTCCGGGTTCCAAAACATTCAGTACTTC
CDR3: CASSSGFQNIQYF

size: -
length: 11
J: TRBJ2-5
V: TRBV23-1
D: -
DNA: TGCGCCAGCAGCAGAAGGAACAAGCAGTACTTC
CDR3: CASSRRNKQYF

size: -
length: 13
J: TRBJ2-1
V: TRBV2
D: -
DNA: TGTGCCAGCAGTGAAGAATCGGATCGTGGGCAGTTCTTC
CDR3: CASSEESDRGQFF

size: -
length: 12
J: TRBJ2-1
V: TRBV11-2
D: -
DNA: TGTGCCAGCAGCTTAGATGGAATCGGACAGTTCTTC
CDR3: CASSLDGIGQFF

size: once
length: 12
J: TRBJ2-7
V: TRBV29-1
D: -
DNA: TGCAGCGCTAATTTAAACTCCTACGAGCAGTACTTC
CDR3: CSANLNSYEQYF

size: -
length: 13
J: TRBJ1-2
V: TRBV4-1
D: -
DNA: TGCGCCAGCAGCCTCGTCCCGGGAGCTGGCTACACCTTC
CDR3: CASSLVPGAGYTF

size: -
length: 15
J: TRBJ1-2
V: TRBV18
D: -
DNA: TGTGCCAGCTCACCTGAGGCAGTCTCAAACTATGGCTACACCTTC
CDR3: CASSPEAVSNYGYTF

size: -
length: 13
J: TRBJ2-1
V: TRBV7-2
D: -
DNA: TGTGCCAGCAGCTTAAGGGGTACGGGTGAGCAGTTCTTC
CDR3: CASSLRGTGEQFF

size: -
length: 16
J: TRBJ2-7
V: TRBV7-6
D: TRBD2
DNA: TGTGCCAGCAGCTCACGAGGGATAGCGGGAGCCTACGAGCAGTACTTC
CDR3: CASSSRGIAGAYEQYF

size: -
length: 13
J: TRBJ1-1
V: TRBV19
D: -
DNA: TGTGCCAGTACCAAGGGTGGGGAAACTGAAGCTTTCTTT
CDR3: CASTKGGETEAFF

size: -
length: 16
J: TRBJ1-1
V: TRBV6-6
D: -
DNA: TGTGCCAGCAGTTCGGTCCGTCCCTCAGGGAACACTGAAGCTTTCTTT
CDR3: CASSSVRPSGNTEAFF

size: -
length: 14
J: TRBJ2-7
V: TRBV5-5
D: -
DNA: TGTGCCAGCAGCTTGGCCCTCGGGGGCTACGAGCAGTACTTC
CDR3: CASSLALGGYEQYF

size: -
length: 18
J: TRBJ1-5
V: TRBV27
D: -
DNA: TGTGCCAGCAGTTTATGTCGCACAGGGTTGTCGTGCAATCAGCCCCAGCATTTT
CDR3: CASSLCRTGLSCNQPQHF

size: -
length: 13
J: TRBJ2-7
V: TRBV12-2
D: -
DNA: TGTGCAAGTCGCTTAGCGGGAGCGATGGAGCAGTACTTC
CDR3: CASRLAGAMEQYF

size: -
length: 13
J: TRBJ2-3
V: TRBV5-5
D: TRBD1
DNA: TGTGCCAGCAGCAGACAGGGTTCAGATACGCAGTATTTT
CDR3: CASSRQGSDTQYF

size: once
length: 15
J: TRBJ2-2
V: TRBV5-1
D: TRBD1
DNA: TGCGCCAGCAGCTTGGCCGGGACAGGTTCCGGGGAGCTGTTTTTT
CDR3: CASSLAGTGSGELFF

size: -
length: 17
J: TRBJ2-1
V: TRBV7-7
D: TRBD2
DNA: TGTGCCAGCAGCCCGTCACCACCAAGTGTAGCGGGGAATGAGCAGTTCTTC
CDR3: CASSPSPPSVAGNEQFF

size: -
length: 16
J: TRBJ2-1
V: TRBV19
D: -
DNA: TGTGCCAGTAGTCCCTTTCTAGGGACCTCCTACAATGAGCAGTTCTTC
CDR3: CASSPFLGTSYNEQFF

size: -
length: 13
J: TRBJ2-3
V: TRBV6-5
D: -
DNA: TGTGCCAGCAGTTACTATAGCACAGATACGCAGTATTTT
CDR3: CASSYYSTDTQYF

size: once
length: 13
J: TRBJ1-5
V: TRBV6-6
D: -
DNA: TGTGCCAGCGGGCAGGGCCCCGATCAGCCCCAGCATTTT
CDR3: CASGQGPDQPQHF

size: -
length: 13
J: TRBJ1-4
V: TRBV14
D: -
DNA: TGTGCCAGCAGCTCCAGACTGTGGGAAAAACTGTTTTTT
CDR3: CASSSRLWEKLFF

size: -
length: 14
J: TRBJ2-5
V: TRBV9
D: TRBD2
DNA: TGTGCCAGCAGCGAAACTAGCGATCAAGAGACCCAGTACTTC
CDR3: CASSETSDQETQYF

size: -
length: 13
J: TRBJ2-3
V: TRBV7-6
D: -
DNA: TGTGCCAGCAGCTTAGAGGGGCCAGATACGCAGTATTTT
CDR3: CASSLEGPDTQYF

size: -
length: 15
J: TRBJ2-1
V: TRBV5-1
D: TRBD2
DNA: TGCGCCAGCAGAGCGAGCGGGGCCACCTACAATGAGCAGTTCTTC
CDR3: CASRASGATYNEQFF

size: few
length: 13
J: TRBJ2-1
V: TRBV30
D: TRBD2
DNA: TGTGCCTGGAGTGTGGGACTAGCTAATGAGCAGTTCTTC
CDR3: CAWSVGLANEQFF

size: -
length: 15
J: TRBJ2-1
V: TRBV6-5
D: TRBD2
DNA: TGTGCCAGCAGTTACTCTAGCGGGGGGGGCAATGAGCAGTTCTTC
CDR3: CASSYSSGGGNEQFF

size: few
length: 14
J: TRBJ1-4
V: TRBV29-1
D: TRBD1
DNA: TGCAGCGTTGTACAGGGGGCGCGAGGTGAAAAACTGTTTTTT
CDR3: CSVVQGARGEKLFF

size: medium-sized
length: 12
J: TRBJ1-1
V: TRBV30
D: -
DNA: TGTGCCTGGAGTGTACCCCGAGGAGAAGCTTTCTTT
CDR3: CAWSVPRGEAFF

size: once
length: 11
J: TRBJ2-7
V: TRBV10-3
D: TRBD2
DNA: TGTGCCATCAGTCGGGGGGACGAGCAGTACTTC
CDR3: CAISRGDEQYF

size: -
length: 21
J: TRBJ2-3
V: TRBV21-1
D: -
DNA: TGTGCCAGCAGCAAAGTCTTCCCCCCCCTTGGTAGGGGGAAAGGCACAGATACGCAGTATTTT
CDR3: CASSKVFPPLGRGKGTDTQYF

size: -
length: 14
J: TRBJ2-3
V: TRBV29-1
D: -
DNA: TGCAGCGTTACCGCCGGGATCTTCACAGATACGCAGTATTTT
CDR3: CSVTAGIFTDTQYF

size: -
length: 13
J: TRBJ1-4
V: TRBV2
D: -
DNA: TGTGCCGGAAGACAGAACGTAAATGAAAAACTGTTTTTT
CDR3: CAGRQNVNEKLFF

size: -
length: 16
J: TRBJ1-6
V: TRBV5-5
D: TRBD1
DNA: TGTGCCAGCAGCTCGCGTTCGGGACAGAAGAATTCACCCCTCCACTTT
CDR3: CASSSRSGQKNSPLHF

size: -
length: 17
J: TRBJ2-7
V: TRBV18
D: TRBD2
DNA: TGTGCCAGCTCACCTGGGACTAGCGGGACCTCCTCCTACGAGCAGTACTTC
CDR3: CASSPGTSGTSSYEQYF

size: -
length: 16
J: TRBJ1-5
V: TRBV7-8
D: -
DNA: TGTGCCAGCAGCCTTTCCGGGGCTGCTAGCAATCAGCCCCAGCATTTT
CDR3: CASSLSGAASNQPQHF

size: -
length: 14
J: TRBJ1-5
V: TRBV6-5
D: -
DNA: TGTGCCAGCAGCGCCGACAGTAGCAACCAGCCCCAGCATTTT
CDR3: CASSADSSNQPQHF

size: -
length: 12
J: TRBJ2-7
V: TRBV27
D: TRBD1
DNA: TGTGCCAGCAGCCGGACAGGGGCCGAGCAGTACTTC
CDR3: CASSRTGAEQYF

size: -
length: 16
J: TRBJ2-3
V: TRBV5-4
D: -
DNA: TGTGCCAGCAGGAATGGGGGCAGATCTAGCACAGATACGCAGTATTTT
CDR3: CASRNGGRSSTDTQYF

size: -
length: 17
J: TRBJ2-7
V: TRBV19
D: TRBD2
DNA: TGTGCCAGTAGTATTTCTTGGACTAGCGCTAGTACCTACGAGCAGTACTTC
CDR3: CASSISWTSASTYEQYF

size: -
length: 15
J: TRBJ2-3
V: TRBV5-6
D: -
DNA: TGTGCCAGCAGCTCTGGACCGACTACCACAGATACGCAGTATTTT
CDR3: CASSSGPTTTDTQYF

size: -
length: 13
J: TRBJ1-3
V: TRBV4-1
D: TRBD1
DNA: TGCGCCAGCAGCCTATCCACAGGGGACACCATATATTTT
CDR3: CASSLSTGDTIYF

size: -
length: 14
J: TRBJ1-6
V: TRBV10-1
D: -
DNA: TGCGCCAGCAGCCCAGGGACCGACAATTCACCCCTCCACTTT
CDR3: CASSPGTDNSPLHF

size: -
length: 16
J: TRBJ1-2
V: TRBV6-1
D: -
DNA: TGTGCCAGCAGTGATTTTACCGGACAGAGAGTGAGGGGCTACACCTTC
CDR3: CASSDFTGQRVRGYTF

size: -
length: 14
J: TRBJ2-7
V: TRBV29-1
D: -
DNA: TGCAGCGCTGGGACGCCTGAAGGAGGCTACGAGCAGTACTTC
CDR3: CSAGTPEGGYEQYF

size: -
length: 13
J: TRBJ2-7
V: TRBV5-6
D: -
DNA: TGTGCCAGCAGCTTGGGGTGGGGCTCAATCAAGTACTTC
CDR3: CASSLGWGSIKYF